This is a list of T cell receptor beta chains from one sample in a study of CXCR3-negative and CXCR3-positive naive CD8 T cells. TCRdb re-called the 5' RACE reads, yielding one record per CDR3 amino acid sequence without DNA. Recorded here are around 26,000 distinct CDR3 sequences; the top ten clones represent around 2.8%. Input material: naive CXCR3- CD8+ T cells from blood. These TCRs come from a human donor in good health. Some clones in this sample may be carry-over from other donors' samples. CDR3s include the opening cysteine and the closing phenylalanine or tryptophan. The order of the fields is CDR3 protein, clone size, V gene, J gene. Only part of the rows carry a size: once, few, many, or a class if the clone is expanded.

cdr3_aa: CASSERQASYEQYF
clone_size: .
v_call: TRBV10-1
j_call: TRBJ2-7

cdr3_aa: CSARGEGYEQYF
clone_size: .
v_call: TRBV20-1
j_call: TRBJ2-7

cdr3_aa: CASSLSYAGDRTDTQYF
clone_size: .
v_call: TRBV7-3
j_call: TRBJ2-3

cdr3_aa: CATSNDVDYEQYF
clone_size: .
v_call: TRBV15
j_call: TRBJ2-7

cdr3_aa: CASSQGGQETQYF
clone_size: .
v_call: TRBV28
j_call: TRBJ2-5

cdr3_aa: CASSWTGGPNEQFF
clone_size: .
v_call: TRBV25-1
j_call: TRBJ2-1

cdr3_aa: CASSPPNTGELFF
clone_size: medium-sized
v_call: TRBV4-2
j_call: TRBJ2-2

cdr3_aa: CASRLGDTEAFF
clone_size: .
v_call: TRBV6-2/TRBV6-3
j_call: TRBJ1-1

cdr3_aa: CASSELGTGFVEQFF
clone_size: .
v_call: TRBV6-1
j_call: TRBJ2-1

cdr3_aa: CASSGGTGTEAFF
clone_size: .
v_call: TRBV11-2
j_call: TRBJ1-1

cdr3_aa: CASRGVAGKNTYEQYF
clone_size: .
v_call: TRBV12-3/TRBV12-4
j_call: TRBJ2-7

cdr3_aa: CSVEDEGTETYEQYF
clone_size: .
v_call: TRBV29-1
j_call: TRBJ2-7

cdr3_aa: CSARENTEAFF
clone_size: .
v_call: TRBV20-1
j_call: TRBJ1-1

cdr3_aa: CASSAAGRSYNEQFF
clone_size: .
v_call: TRBV19
j_call: TRBJ2-1

cdr3_aa: CASSQLAGGYEQYF
clone_size: .
v_call: TRBV14
j_call: TRBJ2-7

cdr3_aa: CASGHGTGYEQYF
clone_size: .
v_call: TRBV11-3
j_call: TRBJ2-7

cdr3_aa: CATSRAGTLDSYEQYF
clone_size: .
v_call: TRBV15
j_call: TRBJ2-7